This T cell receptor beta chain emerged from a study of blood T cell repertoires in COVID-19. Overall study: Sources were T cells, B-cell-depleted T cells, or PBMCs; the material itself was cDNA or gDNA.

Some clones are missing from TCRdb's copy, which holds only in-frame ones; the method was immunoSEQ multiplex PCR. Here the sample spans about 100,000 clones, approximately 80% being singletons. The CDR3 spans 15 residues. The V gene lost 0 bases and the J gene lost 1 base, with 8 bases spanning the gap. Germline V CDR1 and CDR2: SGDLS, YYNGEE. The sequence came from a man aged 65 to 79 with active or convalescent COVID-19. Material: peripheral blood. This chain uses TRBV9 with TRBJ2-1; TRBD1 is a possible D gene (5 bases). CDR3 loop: CASSVGGASYNEQFF. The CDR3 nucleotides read TGTGCCAGCAGCGTAGGTGGGGCTTCCTACAATGAGCAGTTCTTC.